This entry is about one T cell receptor (beta chain). What antigen it recognizes has not been identified. There are no base qualities to consult, and no much larger clone falls within one base. The protocol used for the library was the immunoSEQ multiplex PCR assay. For the multiplex PCR, a mixture combining 60 forward primers for TCR Vbeta segments and 13 reverse primers for TCR Jbeta segments was used. The CDR3 region of rearranged TCR beta genes was amplified from genomic DNA by a multiplex PCR assay. The amplified TCR beta libraries were sequenced on the Illumina HiSeq System as 87-base-pair reads. For the original study's pipeline: A later analysis counted 65 million to 90 million unique TCR beta chains across the 650 to 800 repertoires, and 9 million to 14 million of these chains were shared by at least two donors. Raw reads were error-corrected and collapsed into unique sequences with a nearest-neighbor algorithm that merged closely related sequences to remove PCR and sequencing errors. To assign V, D and J gene segments, CDR3 sequences were aligned to IMGT reference sequences. For a sequence to be retained, a match of at least six nucleotides was required to both a V gene segment and a J gene segment. A rearrangement counted as productive if the CDR3 had no stop codons and remained in frame with V and J, and every other rearrangement counted as non-productive. Following IMGT convention, CDR3 was defined as the stretch from the second conserved V-encoded cysteine up to the conserved J-encoded phenylalanine. Sequences without an unambiguous match to a single V gene segment were excluded from the earlier analysis of several hundred of the donors. An earlier analysis of several hundred of the donors called V segments functional above 56.7% productive rearrangements and segregating when the between-donor standard deviation exceeded 5%. A statistical classification framework was built for diagnosing cytomegalovirus status from the catalog of TCR beta chain sequences. In a later analysis, V and J genes were assigned by comparing TCR nucleotide sequences against IMGT/GENE-DB human TR gene sequences. The TCRdist pipeline was used in a later analysis to assign CDR3 sequences and most-parsimonious VDJ recombination scenarios. A later analysis defined each TCR beta chain by its CDR3 amino acid sequence plus V-gene family, and excluded reads lacking a unique V-gene family. In a later analysis, nearly 600 highly shared, low-generation-probability nucleotide sequences were removed to address suspected cross-contamination and a sequencing artifact. In a later analysis, a clonal expansion index was calculated for each public chain from normalized within-repertoire ranks of inferred template counts. Generation probabilities in a later analysis came from a VDJ recombination model fitted to out-of-frame rearrangements, and those results were checked against IGoR. Hypergeometric tests were used in a later analysis to score TCR-TCR, TCR-HLA and TCR-CMV co-occurrence, with a repertoire-size bias correction applied to the TCR pairs. To estimate false discovery rates, a later analysis permuted the HLA or CMV assignments 20 times. In a later analysis, co-occurring TCRs were grouped using DBSCAN, with TCRdist sequence similarity added in when clustering inside HLA-allele-positive subsets. Co-occurrence clustering excluded repertoires with fewer than 30,000 or more than 120,000 public chains, plus five with anomalous nucleotide sharing. TCRdb mirrors the immuneACCESS table, restricted to in-frame sequences. Some clones are absent from its copies; in checked studies, under half trace to an unresolved V gene, and the reason for the others is unknown. V and J calls and clone size are copied from that table; D and trimming were computed from the DNA. In all, the sample holds some 90,000 clones, and about 80% of those were seen once. Jointly, the top ten make up 9% to 12% of the sample.

The data are from a study of cytomegalovirus exposure and HLA in healthy donors (dated by TCRdb to about 2017). Some background on the complete study: An earlier analysis of under 600 of the donors reported 250 to 350 Gb of sequence data and roughly 100 million unique TCR beta sequences from some 180 million T cells. Every repertoire in the discovery cohort had been generated on one and the same sequencing platform. The study profiled the T cell repertoires of around 700 subjects by immunosequencing and related them to cytomegalovirus serostatus. Four or five DR-DQ haplotypes were handled as single units for association and clustering because linkage in the cohort was strong. Genome-wide SNP genotypes for about 65% of the 666 donors were used in a later genetic analysis, which treated that subset as a discovery cohort. The study combined high-throughput TCR immunosequencing, statistical association of individual TCRs with disease status, and machine learning to predict cytomegalovirus infection status. Donor age, sex, ethnicity and CMV serostatus were compiled together with the repertoire data. In the later analysis, no new phenotypic data were used to find candidate immune exposures; instead, reliance was placed on TCR beta sequences and their occurrence across donors. Of the 398 genotyped donors, 81% fell in the genetic ancestry cluster associated with self-reported Caucasian donors. An earlier analysis of 587 of the donors used high-throughput TCR beta sequencing to judge whether each TCR beta V gene segment behaved as functional or pseudogenic. The study was designed to test whether signatures of past pathogen exposure could be identified by cataloging public T cell receptors. About 300 gigabases of sequencing data and 78 million or so unique TCR sequences were included in an early release covering roughly 600 HLA-typed donors. Along with the roughly 710-subject first cohort, a separate validation cohort of 120 different subjects was used. Among some 410 genotyped donors of the cohort, an average of roughly 240,000 unique TCR beta nucleotide sequences were sequenced per donor, around 20% of them non-productive. HLA typing included class I and class II loci at four-digit resolution. In a later analysis, previously published TCR beta repertoires from 500 to 750 donors were re-analyzed and high-resolution HLA genotyping was added so that TCR occurrence patterns could be studied. The number of donors typed differed by locus, with 629-630 for A, B, C, DRB1 and DQB1, 522 for DQA1, under 610 for DPA1, and some 440 for DPB1. General findings and caveats noted by the study authors: Fewer than 20 rarely observed V segments, including chromosome 9 orphons, were excluded from the earlier analysis of some 590 of the donors because counts were too low. In a later genetic analysis, a missense DCLRE1C variant was associated with V-gene and J-gene trimming of TCR beta chains, and the association was replicated in an independent cohort. A cluster of highly shared sequence variants was judged likely to be a technical artifact of the sequencing pipeline. In a later analysis, several top co-occurrence clusters were reported to appear linked to parvovirus B19, influenza, CMV and Epstein-Barr virus. Assigning TCR associations to individual alleles was difficult when HLA alleles, especially DR and DQ, strongly co-occurred. For the cohort, immune exposure information was limited to CMV serostatus. According to a later analysis, TCR association rates differed among HLA loci, with DRB1 alleles showing the most associated TCRs and HLA-C alleles showing the fewest. Correlated functional status among segregating V segments might be attributable to linkage disequilibrium, but an unknown experimental factor could not be ruled out. A later analysis found that most CMV-associated TCR beta chains appeared HLA-restricted, with HLA associations seemingly driven largely by CMV exposure. According to the authors, the approach could potentially be generalized to other disease states and immunological phenotypes. A few of the identified cytomegalovirus-associated TCR beta chains were confirmed in vitro to be specific for cytomegalovirus antigens. A later genetic analysis reported fewer N-insertions in productive TCRs among donors in an Asian-associated ancestry cluster than the roughly 650-donor mean. Compared with equally common non-associated chains, HLA-associated TCR beta chains in a later analysis were more clonally expanded and had lower generation probabilities. The classifier was reported to diagnose cytomegalovirus status with high specificity and sensitivity in both the original and validation cohorts. In an earlier analysis of 587 of the donors, most TCR beta V segments were observed in productive rearrangements about 87% or about 30% of the time, broadly matching IMGT annotations. HLA typing was unavailable for some donors at each locus, so association tests used only the typed subset. The presence/absence analyses assumed that sequencing depth was roughly uniform across donors, and that assumption may not be true. A total of 150 to 200 TCR beta chains were listed by the study as associated with cytomegalovirus. Only TCR beta chains were sequenced in this cohort, and the absence of alpha or paired-chain data limited detectable features. While some public TCRs were present in many individuals, most TCR sequences turned up only very rarely across donors. Specific HLA alleles were associated with 15,000 to 20,000 TCR beta sequences at a false discovery rate of 0.05 in a later analysis. A further reported finding was that TCR beta sequences accurately predicted the HLA-A and HLA-B alleles for most subjects in the first cohort.

In total, roughly 670 healthy bone marrow donors made up the cohort. At the time of sampling, every cohort member was nominally healthy, though immune exposures that went unrecorded were likely present. Of the 670 or so cohort members, roughly 290 had a positive CMV serostatus and 350 to 450 had a negative one, while no CMV serostatus was recorded for the donor. A peripheral blood sample was provided by each donor, and peripheral blood mononuclear cells were used for TCR beta sequencing. The Qiagen DNeasy Blood Extraction Kit was used to extract genomic DNA from the blood cell samples. This TCR derives from a human donor in good health. The sequencing input was PBMCs.

The CDR3 reads as follows: CASSSPRAEAFF. The sequenced DNA is TGTGCCAGCAGTTCCCCGAGAGCTGAAGCTTTCTTT. In this chain, TRBV28 is recombined with TRBJ1-1, with an unclear D gene assignment. V loses 4 bases of germline sequence and J loses 6 bases, and the interval between the two ends is 9 bases. CDR1 and CDR2 are read off the germline V gene as MDHEN and SYDVKM. The cysteine opens and the phenylalanine closes a CDR3 of 12 amino acids. Of all the DNA, just the CDR3 is kept, 36 bases in frame from base 1.